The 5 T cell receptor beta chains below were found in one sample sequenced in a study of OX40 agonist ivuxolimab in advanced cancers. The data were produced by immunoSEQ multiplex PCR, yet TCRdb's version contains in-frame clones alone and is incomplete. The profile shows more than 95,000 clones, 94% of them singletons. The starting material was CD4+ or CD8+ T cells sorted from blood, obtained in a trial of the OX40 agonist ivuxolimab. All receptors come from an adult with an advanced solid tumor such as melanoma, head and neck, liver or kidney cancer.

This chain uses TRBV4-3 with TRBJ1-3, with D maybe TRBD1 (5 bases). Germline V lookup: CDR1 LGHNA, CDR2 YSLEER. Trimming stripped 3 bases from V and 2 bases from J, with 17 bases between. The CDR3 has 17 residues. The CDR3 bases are TGCGCCAGCAGCCAGACTTGGAGCAGGGCAACTGGAAACACCATATATTTT. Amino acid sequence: CASSQTWSRATGNTIYF.

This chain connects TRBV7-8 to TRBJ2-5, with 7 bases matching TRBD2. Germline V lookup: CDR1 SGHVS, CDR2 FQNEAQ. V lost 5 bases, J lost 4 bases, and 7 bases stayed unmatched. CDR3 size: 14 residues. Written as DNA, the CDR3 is TGTGCCAGCAGCCCAATACTAGCGTCAGAGACCCAGTACTTC. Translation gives CASSPILASETQYF.

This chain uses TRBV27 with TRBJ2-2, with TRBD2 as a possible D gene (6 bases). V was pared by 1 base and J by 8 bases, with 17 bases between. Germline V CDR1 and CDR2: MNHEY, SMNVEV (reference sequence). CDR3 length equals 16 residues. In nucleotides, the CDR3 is TGTGCCAGCAGTTTATTTTCGTTGCGGGATCAGGGGGAGCTGTTTTTT. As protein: CASSLFSLRDQGELFF.

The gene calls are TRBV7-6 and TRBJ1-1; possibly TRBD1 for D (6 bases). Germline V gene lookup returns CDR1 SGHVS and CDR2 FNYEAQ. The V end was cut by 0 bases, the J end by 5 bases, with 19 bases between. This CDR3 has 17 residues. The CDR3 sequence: CASSLALWQGKRTEAFF. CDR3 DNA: TGTGCCAGCAGCTTAGCGCTATGGCAGGGGAAGAGGACTGAAGCTTTCTTT. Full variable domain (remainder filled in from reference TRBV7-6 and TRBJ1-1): GAGVSQSPRYKVTKRGQDVALRCDPISGHVSLYWYRQALGQGPEFLTYFNYEAQQDKSGLPNDRFSAERPEGSISTLTIQRTEQRDSAMYRCASSLALWQGKRTEAFFGQGTRLTVV.

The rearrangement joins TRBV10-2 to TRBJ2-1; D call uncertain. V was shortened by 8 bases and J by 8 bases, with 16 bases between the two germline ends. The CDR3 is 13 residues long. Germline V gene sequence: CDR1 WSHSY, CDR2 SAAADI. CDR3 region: CASLNEAPHEQFF. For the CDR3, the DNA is TGCGCCAGCCTCAACGAGGCCCCCCATGAGCAGTTCTTC.